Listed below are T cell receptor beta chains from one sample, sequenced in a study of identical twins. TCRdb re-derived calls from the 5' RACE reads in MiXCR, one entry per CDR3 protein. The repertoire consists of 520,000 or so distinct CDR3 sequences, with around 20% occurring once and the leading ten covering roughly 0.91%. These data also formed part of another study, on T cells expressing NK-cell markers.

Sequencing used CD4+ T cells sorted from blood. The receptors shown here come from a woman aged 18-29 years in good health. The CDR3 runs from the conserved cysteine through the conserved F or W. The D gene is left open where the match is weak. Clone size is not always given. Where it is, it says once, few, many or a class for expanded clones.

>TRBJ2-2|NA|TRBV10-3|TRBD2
CAIRPGLAAGDNTGELFF
TGTGCCATCAGGCCGGGACTAGCGGCAGGAGATAACACCGGGGAGCTGTTTTTT
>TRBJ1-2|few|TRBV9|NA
CASSVASFNYGYTF
TGTGCCAGCAGCGTAGCCTCATTTAACTATGGCTACACCTTC
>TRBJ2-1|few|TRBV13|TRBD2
CASSPQSGRAYNEQFF
TGTGCCAGCAGCCCCCAAAGCGGGAGGGCCTACAATGAGCAGTTCTTC
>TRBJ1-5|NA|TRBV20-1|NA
CSAAGNFNQPQHF
TGCAGTGCAGCCGGTAATTTCAATCAGCCCCAGCATTTT
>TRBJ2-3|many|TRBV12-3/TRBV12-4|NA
CASRPSTDTQYF
TGTGCCAGCAGACCTAGCACAGATACGCAGTATTTT
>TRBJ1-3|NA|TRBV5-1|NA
CASSPVGTAGNTIYF
TGCGCCAGCAGCCCCGTAGGAACGGCTGGAAACACCATATATTTT
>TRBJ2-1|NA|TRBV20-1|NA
CSAGGVRMWEQFF
TGCAGTGCTGGTGGGGTGCGGATGTGGGAGCAGTTCTTC
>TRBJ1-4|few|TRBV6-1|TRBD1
CASTQGVPSGKLFF
TGTGCCAGCACCCAGGGGGTCCCCTCTGGAAAACTGTTTTTT
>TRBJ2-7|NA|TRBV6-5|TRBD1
CASRDRSYEQYF
TGTGCCAGCCGGGACAGATCCTACGAGCAGTACTTC
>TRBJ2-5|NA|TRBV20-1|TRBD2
CCASPLAGWAGETQYF
TGCTGTGCTAGTCCGCTAGCGGGTTGGGCCGGGGAGACCCAGTACTTC
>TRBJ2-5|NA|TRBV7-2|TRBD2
CASSSSSGRARETQYF
TGTGCCAGCAGCTCCTCTAGCGGGAGGGCCCGGGAGACCCAGTACTTC
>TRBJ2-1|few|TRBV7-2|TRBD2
CASSFSGLAGNEQFF
TGTGCCAGCAGCTTTTCGGGACTAGCTGGCAATGAGCAGTTCTTC
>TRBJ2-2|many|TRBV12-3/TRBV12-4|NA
CASSHLSGELFF
TGTGCCAGCAGCCACCTCTCCGGGGAGCTGTTTTTT
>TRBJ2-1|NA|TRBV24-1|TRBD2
CATSDSGTSGMDEQFF
TGTGCCACCAGTGACTCCGGGACTAGCGGGATGGATGAGCAGTTCTTC
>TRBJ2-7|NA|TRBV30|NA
CAWSVRAEQYF
TGTGCCTGGAGTGTAAGGGCTGAGCAGTACTTC
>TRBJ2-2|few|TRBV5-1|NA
CASSSTRDFLNTGELFF
TGCGCCAGCAGCTCAACGCGGGACTTCTTGAACACCGGGGAGCTGTTTTTT
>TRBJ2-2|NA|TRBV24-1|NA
CATSDFTGKLFF
TGTGCCACCAGTGATTTTACGGGCAAGCTGTTTTTT
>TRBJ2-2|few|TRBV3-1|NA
CASSISGTGELFF
TGTGCCAGCAGCATCAGCGGGACCGGGGAGCTGTTTTTT
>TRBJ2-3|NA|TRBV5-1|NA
CASSLGRHGNQKATDTQYF
TGCGCCAGCAGCCTAGGTAGGCACGGGAATCAAAAGGCCACAGATACGCAGTATTTT
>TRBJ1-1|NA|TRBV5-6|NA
CASSLWQANTEAFF
TGTGCCAGCAGCTTGTGGCAGGCTAACACTGAAGCTTTCTTT
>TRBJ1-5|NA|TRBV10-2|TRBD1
CASSEIGGQPQHF
TGCGCCAGCAGTGAAATAGGGGGCCAGCCCCAGCATTTT
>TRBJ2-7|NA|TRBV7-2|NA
CASSEGLHSYEQYF
TGTGCCAGCAGCGAGGGACTTCACTCCTACGAGCAGTACTTC
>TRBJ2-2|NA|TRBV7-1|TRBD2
CASSSSKRTSGREVGGTGELFF
TGTGCCAGCAGCTCCAGCAAGAGGACTAGCGGGAGAGAAGTCGGGGGCACCGGGGAGCTGTTTTTT
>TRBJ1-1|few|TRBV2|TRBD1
CASSPTGGETEAFF
TGTGCCAGCAGTCCGACAGGGGGAGAAACTGAAGCTTTCTTT
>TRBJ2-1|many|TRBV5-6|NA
CASSLVGSEQFF
TGTGCCAGCAGCTTGGTGGGTAGTGAGCAGTTCTTC
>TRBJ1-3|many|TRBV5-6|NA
CASSFRISGNTIYF
TGTGCCAGCAGCTTTCGGATCTCTGGAAACACCATATATTTT
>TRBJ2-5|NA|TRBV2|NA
CASRDRRGVRKETQYF
TGTGCCAGCAGGGACCGTCGGGGAGTACGAAAAGAGACCCAGTACTTC
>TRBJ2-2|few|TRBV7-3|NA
CASSLSARGELFF
TGTGCCAGCAGCCTCTCTGCTCGCGGGGAGCTGTTTTTT
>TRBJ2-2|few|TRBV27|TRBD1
CASSLRQGTTGELFF
TGTGCCAGCAGTCTTCGACAGGGCACCACCGGGGAGCTGTTTTTT
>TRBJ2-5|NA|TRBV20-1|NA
CSAREGRELQETQYF
TGCAGTGCTAGGGAGGGGCGCGAACTACAAGAGACCCAGTACTTC
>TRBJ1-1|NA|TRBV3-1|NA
CASSEGLVAEAFF
TGTGCCAGCAGCGAGGGGTTGGTCGCTGAAGCTTTCTTT
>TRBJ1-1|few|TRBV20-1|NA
CSASTYGDTEAFF
TGCAGTGCTAGTACATATGGGGACACTGAAGCTTTCTTT
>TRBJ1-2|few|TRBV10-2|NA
CASSDLSWAGSYGYTF
TGCGCCAGCAGTGATTTGTCTTGGGCTGGGTCCTATGGCTACACCTTC
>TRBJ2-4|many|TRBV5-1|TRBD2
CASSSGTGGNIQYF
TGCGCCAGCAGCTCCGGGACGGGGGGAAACATTCAGTACTTC
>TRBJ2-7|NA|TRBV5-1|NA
CACSLGYLDEQYF
TGCGCCTGCAGCTTGGGTTATTTGGACGAGCAGTACTTC
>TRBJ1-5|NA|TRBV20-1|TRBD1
CSARGPGGQPQHF
TGCAGTGCAAGGGGGCCGGGGGGACAGCCCCAGCATTTT
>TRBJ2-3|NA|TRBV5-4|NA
CASSLVGSRATDTQYF
TGTGCCAGCAGCTTGGTCGGTAGTAGAGCGACAGATACGCAGTATTTT
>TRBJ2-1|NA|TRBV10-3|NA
CAITTINHEQFF
TGTGCCATCACGACCATTAATCATGAGCAGTTCTTC
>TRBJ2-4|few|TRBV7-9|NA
CASSSKDRGGFKNIQYF
TGTGCCAGCAGCTCTAAGGACCGCGGCGGTTTCAAAAACATTCAGTACTTC
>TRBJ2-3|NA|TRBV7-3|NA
CASSPDGASTDTQYF
TGTGCCAGCAGCCCGGACGGGGCTAGCACAGATACGCAGTATTTT